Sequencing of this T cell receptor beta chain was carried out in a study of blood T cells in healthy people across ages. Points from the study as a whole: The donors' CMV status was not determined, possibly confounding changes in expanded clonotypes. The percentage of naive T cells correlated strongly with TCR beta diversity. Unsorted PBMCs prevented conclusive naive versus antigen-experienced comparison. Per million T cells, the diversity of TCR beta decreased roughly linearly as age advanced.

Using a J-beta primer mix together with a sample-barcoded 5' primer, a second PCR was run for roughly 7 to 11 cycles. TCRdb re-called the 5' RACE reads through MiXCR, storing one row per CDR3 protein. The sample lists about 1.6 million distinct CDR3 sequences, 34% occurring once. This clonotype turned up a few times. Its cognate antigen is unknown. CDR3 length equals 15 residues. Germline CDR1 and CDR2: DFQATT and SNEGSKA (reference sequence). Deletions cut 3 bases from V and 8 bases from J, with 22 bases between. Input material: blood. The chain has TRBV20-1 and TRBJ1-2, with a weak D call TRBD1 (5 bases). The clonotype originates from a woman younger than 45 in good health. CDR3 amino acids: CSASRAGLPVRGYTF. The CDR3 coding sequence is TGCAGTGCTAGTCGAGCGGGACTTCCTGTGCGCGGCTACACCTTC.